A single sample gave rise to the 24 T cell receptor beta chains below, sequenced in a study of blood T cell repertoires in COVID-19 (TCRdb year 2020). Libraries were prepared through the immunoSEQ multiplex PCR assay. TCRdb carries this immuneACCESS record with in-frame sequences only. Its versions omit some clonotypes, under half of them owing to an unresolved V gene in the studies checked, with the rest unexplained. Within this sample are 60,000 to 85,000 clones, with 65% to 90% of them counted one time only. The top ten clonotypes cover roughly a sixth of the sample. The specimen was peripheral blood. Receptors originate from a human donor in a cohort sampled during active COVID-19.

The chain is built from TRBV12-3 or TRBV12-4 and TRBJ1-1; no reliable D call. V dropped 7 bases and J dropped 1 base, with 10 bases sitting between them. CDR3 length: 13 amino acids. CDR3 protein: CASTPIRNTEAFF. The CDR3 DNA reads as TGTGCCAGCACCCCTATAAGGAACACTGAAGCTTTCTTT.

The V and J genes are TRBV7-3 and TRBJ1-4, with TRBD1 as a possible D gene (5 bases). Germline CDR1 is SGHTA and CDR2 is FQGTGA. Trimming shortened V by 0 bases and J by 4 bases, and 9 bases separated the two germline ends. CDR3 length: 15 residues. CDR3 sequence: CASSLTGTYNEKLFF. The DNA of the CDR3 is TGTGCCAGCAGCTTAACCGGGACTTATAATGAAAAACTGTTTTTT.

This clone was counted only a few times. The chain has TRBV28 and TRBJ1-1; D is unclear. V was shortened by 3 bases and J by 10 bases, with 15 bases between the two germline ends. The CDR3 runs 13 residues. Germline CDR1 reads MDHEN; CDR2 reads SYDVKM. The DNA of the CDR3 is TGTGCCAGCAGTTTGTTCGGGAGAGGAGGAGCTTTCTTT. This translates into CASSLFGRGGAFF.

The V and J genes are TRBV4-2 and TRBJ1-4, with TRBD1 as a possible D gene (5 bases). CDR1 is LGHNA, CDR2 YNFKEQ, per germline. Between the trimmed V and J ends, which lost 1 base and 4 bases, there was a span of 10 bases. The CDR3 is 15 amino acids. The CDR3 DNA reads as TGTGCCAGCAGCCAAGGAGGACAACGTAATGAAAAACTGTTTTTT. Its translation: CASSQGGQRNEKLFF.

V usage is TRBV6-5 and J usage is TRBJ1-4; unclear D gene. Trimming shortened V by 6 bases and J by 7 bases, and 9 bases separated the two germline ends. Germline-derived CDR1 and CDR2 are MNHEY and SVGAGI. CDR3 length: 12 residues. The CDR3 coding sequence is TGTGCCAGCAGCGACAATACTGAAAAACTGTTTTTT. Translating it yields CASSDNTEKLFF.

The chain is built from TRBV5-4 and TRBJ2-4; 15 nucleotides agree with TRBD2. With 4 bases clipped from V and 1 base from J, the junction kept 6 bases outside the gene matches. There are 18 residues in the CDR3. Per germline, CDR1 SGHNT and CDR2 YYREEE (reference sequence). The CDR3 coding sequence is TGTGCCAGCAGCGACGGACTAGCGGGGGGGTTGGCCAAAAACATTCAGTACTTC. Its protein product is CASSDGLAGGLAKNIQYF.

V gene TRBV24-1 combines with J gene TRBJ1-5, with D perhaps TRBD1 (6 bases). The CDR3 totals 15 residues. V lost 6 bases to trimming and J lost 1 base, with 12 bases between them. CDR1 KGHDR and CDR2 SFDVKD come from the germline V gene. The CDR3 region is CATSTGSGSNQPQHF. The CDR3 DNA is TGTGCCACCAGTACAGGGAGTGGGAGCAATCAGCCCCAGCATTTT.

This clone was seen only a few times. The J gene is TRBJ2-2, the V gene TRBV5-1; D remains ambiguous. The CDR3 sequence is 14 residues long. V lost 0 bases and J 7 bases, leaving 10 bases between the germline ends. The germline CDR1 and CDR2 sequences are SGHRS and YFSETQ. The CDR3 DNA follows: TGCGCCAGCAGCTTGGCCCAGACTGGCGGGGAGCTGTTTTTT. Protein product: CASSLAQTGGELFF.

The chain links TRBV9 to TRBJ2-3, with 11 positions matching TRBD2. The trim removed 2 bases at V and 1 base at J, leaving 3 bases unmatched. Germline CDR1 SGDLS, CDR2 YYNGEE. CDR3 length: 16 amino acids. CDR3 amino acids: CASSVSSGGGTDTQYF. CDR3 coding DNA: TGTGCCAGCAGCGTTAGTAGCGGGGGGGGCACAGATACGCAGTATTTT.

The CDR3 is CASSEGRSDTQYF. In nucleotides, the CDR3 is TGTGCCAGCAGTGAGGGGAGGTCAGATACGCAGTATTTT. This chain joins TRBV2 and TRBJ2-3, with D perhaps matching TRBD2 (6 bases). The CDR3 totals 13 residues. The V gene's germline CDR1 is SNHLY and CDR2 FYNNEI. Between the trimmed V and J ends, which lost 3 bases and 4 bases, there was a span of 8 bases.

The CDR3 DNA reads as TGTGCCAGCAGTGGGGGGGACAGCGATTCAACTAATGAAAAACTGTTTTTT. Encoded protein: CASSGGDSDSTNEKLFF. The gene calls are TRBV6-1 and TRBJ1-4, with 7 bases matching TRBD1. Germline trimming cut 4 bases from V and 0 bases from J; bases unmatched to any gene: 8. CDR3 length: 17 residues. The germline gives CDR1 MNHNS, CDR2 SASEGT.

The J gene is TRBJ2-7, the V gene TRBV5-1; D gene ambiguous. Looked up from germline, CDR1 is SGHRS and CDR2 is YFSETQ. The CDR3 is 14 residues long. Trimming left V 4 bases short and J 8 bases short, with 19 bases between. The CDR3 coding sequence is TGCGCCAGCAGCCTAGAGGCCCCAGCTGAGAAGCAGTACTTC. Translating it yields CASSLEAPAEKQYF.

This chain joins TRBV5-6 and TRBJ2-7; TRBD1 might be the D (6 bases). CDR3 size: 14 residues. V was clipped by 4 bases and J by 1 base, with 12 bases between them. Germline V gene data show CDR1 as SGHDT and CDR2 as YYEEEE. In DNA, the CDR3 is TGTGCCAGCAGCATCGGACAGAGATCCTACGAGCAGTACTTC. Protein sequence: CASSIGQRSYEQYF. The variable domain in full, with the rest retrieved from reference TRBV5-6 and TRBJ2-7, is DAGVTQSPTHLIKTRGQQVTLRCSPKSGHDTVSWYQQALGQGPQFIFQYYEEEERQRGNFPDRFSGHQFPNYSSELNVNALLLGDSALYLCASSIGQRSYEQYFGPGTRLTVT.

The chain couples TRBV19 to TRBJ1-6, with D hard to call. The CDR3 totals 13 residues. In germline, CDR1 is LNHDA, CDR2 SQIVND (reference sequence). The ends were cut back, 6 bases at V and 7 bases at J, with 10 bases in the middle. The CDR3: CASRRVQNSPLHF. The DNA for the CDR3 is TGTGCCAGTAGACGGGTTCAAAATTCACCCCTCCACTTT. Full variable domain (missing parts from reference TRBV19 and TRBJ1-6): DGGITQSPKYLFRKEGQNVTLSCEQNLNHDAMYWYRQDPGQGLRLIYYSQIVNDFQKGDIAEGYSVSREKKESFPLTVTSAQKNPTAFYLCASRRVQNSPLHFGNGTRLTVT.

This clone was recorded a few times. The chain carries TRBV2 and TRBJ2-2, with D perhaps TRBD2 (6 bases). V dropped 4 bases and J dropped 0 bases, with 9 bases sitting between them. Per germline, CDR1 SNHLY and CDR2 FYNNEI. The CDR3 consists of 15 residues. The CDR3, as DNA: TGTGCCAGCAGTGGGTGGGGGGCGAACACCGGGGAGCTGTTTTTT. It encodes CASSGWGANTGELFF.

This chain connects TRBV18 to TRBJ1-2, with 9 bases matching TRBD1. Germline V gives CDR1 KGHSH, CDR2 LQKENI. V trimming: 3 bases; J trimming: 2 bases; junction bases outside the gene matches: 4. CDR3 size: 15 residues. In DNA, the CDR3 is TGTGCCAGCTCACCCCGGACAGGGGAAAACTATGGCTACACCTTC. Protein sequence: CASSPRTGENYGYTF.

In this sample, this clone turned up once. This sequence joins TRBV6-5 and TRBJ1-5; D unresolved. From germline, CDR1 is MNHEY and CDR2 SVGAGI. The CDR3 consists of 12 residues. Trimming cost V 5 bases and J 11 bases, with 13 bases left between them. The CDR3 sequence: CASSHPLLAQHF. For the CDR3, the DNA is TGTGCCAGCAGTCACCCACTTTTGGCCCAGCATTTT.

About this clone: Different DNA sequences within this sample yield the same CDR3. The chain carries TRBV10-3 and TRBJ1-2, with D perhaps matching TRBD1 (5 bases). V was trimmed by 3 bases and J by 4 bases, leaving 6 bases between them. This CDR3 has 12 residues. Germline V CDR1 and CDR2: ENHRY, SYGVKD. This CDR3 reads CAISEDSYGYTF. For the CDR3, the DNA is TGTGCCATCAGTGAAGACAGCTATGGCTACACCTTC.

V gene TRBV7-2 combines with J gene TRBJ2-3; no firm D call. V lost 5 bases and J lost 2, with 17 bases in between. This CDR3 is 16 amino acids long. Germline assignment: CDR1 SGHTA and CDR2 FQGNSA. CDR3 nucleotides: TGTGCCAGCAGCACCGAGCCCCAACGGGTCACAGATACGCAGTATTTT. As protein: CASSTEPQRVTDTQYF.

The rearrangement links TRBV7-9 to TRBJ2-7, with D tentatively TRBD1 (6 bases). Germline V lookup: CDR1 SEHNR, CDR2 FQNEAQ (reference sequence). Trimming removed 6 bases from V and 2 bases from J, with 11 bases in between. This CDR3 comprises 13 residues. The CDR3 region has the DNA TGTGCCAGCAGGGCAGGGGCGACCTACGAGCAGTACTTC. Amino acids: CASRAGATYEQYF.

The rearrangement joins TRBV19 to TRBJ2-2; possible D gene TRBD2, 5 bases. The V end was cut by 8 bases, the J end by 5 bases, with 9 bases between. Germline loops: CDR1 LNHDA, CDR2 SQIVND (reference sequence). This CDR3 has 12 amino acids. CDR3 nucleotides: TGTGCCAGTCGAACGGGGACCGGGGAGCTGTTTTTT. Translating gives CASRTGTGELFF.

J is TRBJ2-7 and V is TRBV2; D remains ambiguous. The CDR3 has 14 amino acids. With 3 bases removed from V and 2 bases from J, the gap between germline ends came to 11 bases. Germline values: CDR1 SNHLY, CDR2 FYNNEI. The CDR3 DNA is TGTGCCAGCAGTGAGACATTCCCGGCCTACGAGCAGTACTTC. Translating it yields CASSETFPAYEQYF.

V is TRBV27 and J is TRBJ2-2, with D maybe TRBD2 (5 bases). Trimming left V 8 bases short and J 2 bases short, with 9 bases between. Germline values: CDR1 MNHEY, CDR2 SMNVEV (reference sequence). This CDR3 spans 13 amino acids. In DNA, the CDR3 is TGTGCCAGCGCAGAGGGAAACACCGGGGAGCTGTTTTTT. Residues: CASAEGNTGELFF.

The V gene is TRBV20-1, the J gene TRBJ2-1; D perhaps matches TRBD1 (5 bases). The CDR3 runs 14 residues. Germline V gene sequence: CDR1 DFQATT, CDR2 SNEGSKA (reference sequence). Trimming stripped 3 bases from V and 4 bases from J, with 13 bases between. The chain's CDR3 is CSASQGASYNEQFF. The CDR3 DNA reads as TGCAGTGCTAGTCAAGGGGCATCGTACAATGAGCAGTTCTTC.